The 14 T cell receptor beta chains presented below share a single source sample, sequenced in a study of T cell repertoires in cytomegalovirus infection. TCRdb analysed the reads with MiXCR anew, one entry per CDR3 protein. Among about 83,000 distinct CDR3 sequences listed, 20% to 30% were seen once. Their antigens are not known. Specimen: CD8+ T cells from cultured PBMCs, collected from culture after CMV antigen stimulation. The receptors derive from a human donor in good health (CMV status not recorded). Some clones in this sample may be carry-over from other donors' samples.

Relative to its sample, this clonotype is medium-sized. The rearrangement uses TRBV28 and TRBJ2-4; no firm D call. The CDR3 is 17 amino acids. Germline CDR1 MDHEN, CDR2 SYDVKM. V was clipped by 2 bases and J by 0 bases, with 14 bases between them. Here the CDR3 DNA reads TGTGCCAGCAGTTTAACCCGCCTTGGGGAAGCCAAAAACATTCAGTACTTC. Translated, it gives CASSLTRLGEAKNIQYF.

This clonotype was counted at least ten times. The chain uses TRBV12-3 or TRBV12-4 and TRBJ2-1; 7 nucleotides match TRBD1. CDR3 size: 16 residues. Trimming cost V 6 bases and J 0 bases; bases outside gene matches: 8. CDR3 in amino acids: CASSPGQRVSYNEQFF. In nucleotides, the CDR3 is TGTGCCAGCAGCCCGGGACAGAGAGTCTCCTACAATGAGCAGTTCTTC.

This chain joins TRBV6-5 and TRBJ2-7; D not certain. Trimming cost V 4 bases and J 7 bases, with 5 bases left between them. Germline CDR1 and CDR2: MNHEY and SVGAGI. This CDR3 has 10 amino acids. The CDR3: CASSLGEQYF. The CDR3 DNA is TGTGCCAGCAGTTTGGGGGAGCAGTACTTC.

This clonotype occurred many times. This chain uses TRBV3-1 with TRBJ2-1; D ambiguous. Per the germline V gene, CDR1 is LGHDT and CDR2 is YNNKEL (reference sequence). This CDR3 contains 16 residues. The ends were cut back, 0 bases at V and 9 bases at J, with 18 bases in the middle. CDR3 sequence: CASSQDHQRVRVEQFF. In DNA form, the CDR3 reads TGTGCCAGCAGCCAAGATCACCAGCGAGTTCGGGTTGAGCAGTTCTTC.

The chain joins TRBV4-3 to TRBJ2-7, with no clear D. The CDR3 consists of 15 residues. V lost 0 bases and J lost 5, with 14 bases in between. Germline assignment: CDR1 LGHNA and CDR2 YSLEER. CDR3 loop: CASSQDAGYMNEQYF. The DNA of the CDR3 is TGCGCCAGCAGCCAAGATGCTGGGTATATGAACGAGCAGTACTTC.

The V call is TRBV28, the J call TRBJ1-2; 7 bases line up with TRBD1. The J segment lost 4 bases and the V segment lost 2 bases, leaving 4 bases of the junction unmatched. Germline CDR1 is MDHEN and CDR2 is SYDVKM. The CDR3 has 14 residues. CDR3 region: CASSLTRDSYGYTF. CDR3 nucleotide sequence: TGTGCCAGCAGTTTAACTCGGGACAGCTATGGCTACACCTTC.

This clonotype was picked up a small number of times. This sequence joins TRBV11-2 and TRBJ2-2; maybe TRBD1 (6 bases). V was trimmed by 2 bases and J by 5 bases, leaving 18 bases between them. Germline V gene lookup returns CDR1 SGHAT and CDR2 FQNNGV. The CDR3 consists of 17 residues. The CDR3 reads CASSLYSGQTKTGELFF. CDR3 bases: TGTGCCAGCAGCTTATACTCGGGACAAACAAAAACCGGGGAGCTGTTTTTT.

The chain couples TRBV19 to TRBJ1-5, with 9 bases aligning to TRBD1. The CDR3 totals 14 residues. Trimming removed 8 bases from V and 6 bases from J; junction bases left unmatched: 8. Germline V gene sequence: CDR1 LNHDA, CDR2 SQIVND (reference sequence). The CDR3 DNA follows: TGTGCCAGTGGGGGACAGGGTTTTCGTCAGCCCCAGCATTTT. Translated: CASGGQGFRQPQHF.

This clonotype was found many times. The J gene is TRBJ2-7, the V gene TRBV7-6; a possible D gene is TRBD1 (6 bases). Trimming pared 4 bases from V and 3 bases from J, leaving 10 bases between. The CDR3 has 13 amino acids. The germline V gene has CDR1 SGHVS and CDR2 FNYEAQ. For the CDR3, the DNA is TGTGCCAGCAGCTCTTCGGACAGCTACGAGCAGTACTTC. Translated, it gives CASSSSDSYEQYF. The entire variable domain, with the rest obtained from reference TRBV7-6 and TRBJ2-7, is as follows: GAGVSQSPRYKVTKRGQDVALRCDPISGHVSLYWYRQALGQGPEFLTYFNYEAQQDKSGLPNDRFSAERPEGSISTLTIQRTEQRDSAMYRCASSSSDSYEQYFGPGTRLTVT.

The rearrangement links TRBV2 to TRBJ1-1, with TRBD1 as a possible D gene (5 bases). CDR1 and CDR2 (germline): SNHLY, FYNNEI. CDR3 size: 15 residues. Deletions cut 5 bases from V and 1 base from J, with 14 bases between. The CDR3: CASSTTGPGNTEAFF. The CDR3 nucleotides are TGTGCCAGCAGTACCACGGGACCTGGGAACACTGAAGCTTTCTTT.

This clonotype has at least ten counts. This chain connects TRBV28 to TRBJ2-1, with 8 bases that match TRBD1. The V and J ends lost 4 bases and 8 bases, in that order; junction bases with no gene match: 10. CDR3 size: 15 residues. Germline V gene data show CDR1 as MDHEN and CDR2 as SYDVKM. The CDR3 here is CASSSRVGQVYEQFF. The DNA for the CDR3 is TGTGCCAGCAGTTCAAGGGTGGGACAGGTGTATGAGCAGTTCTTC.

This clonotype was detected ten times or more. V and J are TRBV7-8 and TRBJ1-2; 11 bases fit TRBD1. CDR1 SGHVS and CDR2 FQNEAQ come from the germline V gene. V shed 4 bases and J 10 bases; nucleotides not matched to a gene: 14. The CDR3 covers 16 residues. The CDR3 sequence is CASSSPSGQGAPSYTF. The CDR3 DNA is TGTGCCAGCAGCTCCCCTTCCGGACAGGGGGCGCCTTCCTACACCTTC.

The sample holds a few counts of this clonotype. This chain links TRBV2 with TRBJ2-7; TRBD1 agrees at 8 bases. Germline V gene data show CDR1 as SNHLY and CDR2 as FYNNEI. V shed 6 bases, J shed 5 bases, and the junction held 6 bases outside the gene matches. CDR3 length: 13 amino acids. CDR3 in DNA: TGTGCCAGCAGGGACAGGGCTAACCACGAGCAGTACTTC. This gives the protein CASRDRANHEQYF. The whole variable domain, remainder taken from reference TRBV2 and TRBJ2-7, is EPEVTQTPSHQVTQMGQEVILRCVPISNHLYFYWYRQILGQKVEFLVSFYNNEISEKSEIFDDQFSVERPDGSNFTLKIRSTKLEDSAMYFCASRDRANHEQYFGPGTRLTVT.

Many counts were recorded for this clonotype. J is TRBJ2-1 and V is TRBV28, with TRBD2 identical over 15 bases. Germline V gene sequence: CDR1 MDHEN, CDR2 SYDVKM. CDR3 length: 20 amino acids. V gave up 3 bases and J gave up 0 bases; unmatched junction bases: 9. CDR3 amino acids: CASSFPGLAGGPSSYNEQFF. Written as DNA, the CDR3 is TGTGCCAGCAGTTTCCCGGGACTAGCGGGGGGTCCTAGCTCCTACAATGAGCAGTTCTTC.